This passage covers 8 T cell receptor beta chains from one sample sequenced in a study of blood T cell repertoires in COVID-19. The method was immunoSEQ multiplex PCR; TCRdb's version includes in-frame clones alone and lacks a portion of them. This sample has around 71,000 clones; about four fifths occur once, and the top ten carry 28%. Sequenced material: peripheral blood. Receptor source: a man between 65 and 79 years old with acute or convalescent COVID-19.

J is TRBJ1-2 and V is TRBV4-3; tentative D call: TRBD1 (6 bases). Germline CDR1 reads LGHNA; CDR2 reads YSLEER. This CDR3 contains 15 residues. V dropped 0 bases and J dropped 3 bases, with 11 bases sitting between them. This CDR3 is CASSQDRGNHYGYTF. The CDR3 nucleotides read TGCGCCAGCAGCCAAGATAGGGGGAATCACTATGGCTACACCTTC.

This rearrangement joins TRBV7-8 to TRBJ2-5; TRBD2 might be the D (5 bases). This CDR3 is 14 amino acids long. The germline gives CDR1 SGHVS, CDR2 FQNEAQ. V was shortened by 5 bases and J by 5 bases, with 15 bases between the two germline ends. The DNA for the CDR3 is TGTGCCAGCAGCCCCCCGGGGTGGGAGGAGACCCAGTACTTC. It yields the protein CASSPPGWEETQYF.

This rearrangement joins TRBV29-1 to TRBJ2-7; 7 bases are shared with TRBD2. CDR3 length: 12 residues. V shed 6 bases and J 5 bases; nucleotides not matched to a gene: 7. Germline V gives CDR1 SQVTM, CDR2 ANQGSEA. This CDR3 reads CSVRLTSHEQYF. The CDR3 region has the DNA TGCAGCGTCCGTTTGACTAGCCACGAGCAGTACTTC.

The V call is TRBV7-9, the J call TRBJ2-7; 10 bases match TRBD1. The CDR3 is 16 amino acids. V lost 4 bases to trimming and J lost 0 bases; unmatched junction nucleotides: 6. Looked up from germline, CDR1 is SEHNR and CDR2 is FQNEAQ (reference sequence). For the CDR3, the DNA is TGTGCCAGCAGCTCAGAGTGGGACAGGGGCTCCTACGAGCAGTACTTC. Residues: CASSSEWDRGSYEQYF.

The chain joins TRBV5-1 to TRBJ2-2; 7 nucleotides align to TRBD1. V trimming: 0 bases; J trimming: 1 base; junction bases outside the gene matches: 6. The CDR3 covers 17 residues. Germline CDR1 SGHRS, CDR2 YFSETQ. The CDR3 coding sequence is TGCGCCAGCAGCTTGGCCTCGGCAGGGGGGAACACCGGGGAGCTGTTTTTT. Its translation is CASSLASAGGNTGELFF.

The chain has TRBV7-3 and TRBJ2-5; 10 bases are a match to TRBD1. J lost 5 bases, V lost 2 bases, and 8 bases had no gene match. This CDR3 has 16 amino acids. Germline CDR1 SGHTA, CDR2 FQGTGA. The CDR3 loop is CASSLGLDRGQETQYF. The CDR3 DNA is TGTGCCAGCAGCTTAGGTCTAGACAGGGGGCAGGAGACCCAGTACTTC.

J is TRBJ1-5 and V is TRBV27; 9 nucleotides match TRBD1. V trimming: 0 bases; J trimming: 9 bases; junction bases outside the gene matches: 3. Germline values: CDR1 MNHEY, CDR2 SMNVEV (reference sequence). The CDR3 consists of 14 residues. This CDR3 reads CASSLSGQGLPQHF. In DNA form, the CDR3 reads TGTGCCAGCAGTTTATCAGGACAGGGGCTGCCCCAGCATTTT.

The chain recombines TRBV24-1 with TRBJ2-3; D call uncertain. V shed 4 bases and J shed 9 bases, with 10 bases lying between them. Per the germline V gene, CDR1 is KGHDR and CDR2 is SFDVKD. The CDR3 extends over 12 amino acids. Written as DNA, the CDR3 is TGTGCCACCAGTGACGGTGGAGTCACGCAGTATTTT. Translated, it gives CATSDGGVTQYF.